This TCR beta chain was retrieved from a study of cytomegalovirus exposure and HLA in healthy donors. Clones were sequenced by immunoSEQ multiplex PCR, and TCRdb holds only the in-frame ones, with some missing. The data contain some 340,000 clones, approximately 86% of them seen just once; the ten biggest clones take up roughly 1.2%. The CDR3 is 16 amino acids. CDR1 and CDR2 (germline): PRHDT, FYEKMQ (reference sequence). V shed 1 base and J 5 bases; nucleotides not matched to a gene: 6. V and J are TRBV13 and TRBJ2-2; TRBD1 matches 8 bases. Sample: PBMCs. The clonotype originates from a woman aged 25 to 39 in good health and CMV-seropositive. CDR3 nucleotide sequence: TGTGCCAGCAGCTTAGTCGCAGGGGGCAATACCGGGGAGCTGTTTTTT. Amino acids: CASSLVAGGNTGELFF.